This T cell receptor (beta chain) was identified in a study of shared clonotypes between healthy human individuals. Whole-study results and caveats: Clonotype sharing among the donors was expected to vary with sequencing depth. Since donors were few, the genetic and exposure-history diversity represented was limited.

Assay execution took place at the deep level. Authors' processing steps: Filtering differed, since immunoSEQ gave only junction sequences and no quality scores. TCRdb's copy holds only in-frame clones and misses some; the assay was immunoSEQ multiplex PCR. V and J calls and clone size follow that table, whereas D and trimming were derived from the DNA. Seen here are roughly 500,000 clones, over 70% observed once, and the top ten hold about 12%. About this clone itself: Antigen unknown.

This TCR was recovered from a woman aged 40 to 50 in good health. Some clones in this sample may be carry-over from other donors' samples. Sequencing was performed on PBMCs.

CDR3 sequence: CASSLGSGELFF. CDR3 DNA: TGTGCCAGCAGCTTAGGATCCGGGGAGCTGTTTTTT. The rearrangement uses TRBV11-3 and TRBJ2-2, with D unresolved. The CDR3 is made up of 12 amino acids. The V end lost 1 base, the J end lost 6 bases, and 3 bases lay between the germline ends. CDR1 and CDR2 from the germline V gene are SGHNT and YENEEA. The variable domain in full, completed from reference TRBV11-3 and TRBJ2-2, reads EAGVVQSPRYKIIEKKQPVAFWCNPISGHNTLYWYLQNLGQGPELLIRYENEEAVDDSQLPKDRFSAERLKGVDSTLKIQPAELGDSAVYLCASSLGSGELFFGEGSRLTVL.